The rows below give T cell receptor beta chains drawn from one sample of a study of blood T cell repertoires in COVID-19. The data were produced by immunoSEQ multiplex PCR, yet TCRdb's version contains in-frame clones alone and is incomplete. Found here are roughly 220,000 clones, around four fifths of them singletons; the top ten hold 7% to 10%. Sequences were obtained from peripheral blood. These receptors were taken from a woman of 80 years or more with COVID-19, enrolled during active disease. Each CDR3 is given with its conserved first and last residue. D genes are given only for firm matches. Not every row has a clone size; where given, it reads once, few, many or a size class.

NA TRBJ2-1 TRBV4-2 NA TGTGCCAGCAGCCAAGATGCAGGACAGAGTTACAATGAGCAGTTCTTC CASSQDAGQSYNEQFF
NA TRBJ2-3 TRBV9 NA TGTGCCAGCAGCGGCCGACTAGGCACGCAGTATTTT CASSGRLGTQYF
NA TRBJ2-3 TRBV29-1 NA TGCAGCGCTGACACTTTGTCCACAGATACGCAGTATTTT CSADTLSTDTQYF
TRBD1 TRBJ1-5 TRBV27 NA TGTGCCAGCAGTTTATCGGGACAGACTTATAGCAATCAGCCCCAGCATTTT CASSLSGQTYSNQPQHF
NA TRBJ2-1 TRBV2 NA TGTGCCAGCACAGGGTGGGACAATGAGCAGTTCTTC CASTGWDNEQFF
NA TRBJ2-1 TRBV18 NA TGTGCCAGCTCACCCCAACAGGCAAGCTCCTACAATGAGCAGTTCTTC CASSPQQASSYNEQFF
NA TRBJ2-3 TRBV29-1 NA TGCAGCGTTAAAGAGGGGGGATCGCAGTATTTT CSVKEGGSQYF
TRBD2 TRBJ2-5 TRBV5-4 NA TGTGCCAGCAGCCCCGGACTAGCGGTGGAGACCCAGTACTTC CASSPGLAVETQYF
TRBD1 TRBJ1-2 TRBV4-1 NA TGCGCCAGCAGCCCAGGGGGGACAGTTAACTATGGCTACACCTTC CASSPGGTVNYGYTF
NA TRBJ2-1 TRBV12-3/TRBV12-4 NA TGTGCCAGCAGTTTTGGAGCGTACAATGAGCAGTTCTTC CASSFGAYNEQFF
NA TRBJ1-5 TRBV27 NA TGTGCCAGCAGTTTTAGACTTAGCAATCAGCCCCAGCATTTT CASSFRLSNQPQHF
TRBD1 TRBJ1-2 TRBV10-1 NA TGCGCCAGCAGTTTGGACAGGGGAAGGGGCTATGGCTACACCTTC CASSLDRGRGYGYTF
TRBD1 TRBJ1-2 TRBV5-4 NA TGTGCCAGCAGCCCCGGGACAGGGCCCTCTTACAGGGGTGGCTACACCTTC CASSPGTGPSYRGGYTF
NA TRBJ2-3 TRBV29-1 once TGCAGCGTTGTAATGGGCAGGGGGGCTACAGATACGCAGTATTTT CSVVMGRGATDTQYF
TRBD1 TRBJ2-5 TRBV5-1 NA TGCGCCAGCAGCTTAGGGACAGGAGTCCAAGAGACCCAGTACTTC CASSLGTGVQETQYF
NA TRBJ2-1 TRBV6-6 NA TGTGCCAGCAGTCCGTGGCTAGCAAACAATGAGCAGTTCTTC CASSPWLANNEQFF
TRBD1 TRBJ2-7 TRBV7-9 NA TGTGCCAGCAGCTATGGACAGGGACTCTCCTACGAGCAGTACTTC CASSYGQGLSYEQYF
TRBD1 TRBJ1-1 TRBV28 NA TGTGCCAGCAGTTTGGGACAGACCACTGAAGCTTTCTTT CASSLGQTTEAFF
NA TRBJ1-4 TRBV5-4 once TGTGCCAGCAGCCTCGACACCTTTAATGAAAAACTGTTTTTT CASSLDTFNEKLFF
NA TRBJ2-5 TRBV2 NA TGTGCCAGCAGTGCAGGTTGGGACTTCCAAGAGACCCAGTACTTC CASSAGWDFQETQYF
NA TRBJ2-3 TRBV3-1/TRBV3-2 NA TGTGCCAGCAGCCGAGGCACCCTTAGCACAGATACGCAGTATTTT CASSRGTLSTDTQYF
NA TRBJ2-5 TRBV7-8 NA TGTGCCAGCAGCTCCCGTGGAGGTGGTCAAGAGACCCAGTACTTC CASSSRGGGQETQYF
NA TRBJ1-1 TRBV28 NA TGTGCCAGCAGTCAAGGCAGCAAAATATGGAGCTCGAAGATGAACACTGAAGCTTTCTTT CASSQGSKIWSSKMNTEAFF
NA TRBJ1-1 TRBV7-9 NA TGTGCCAGCAGCGGAGGAAGCTTAACGATGAACACTGAAGCTTTCTTT CASSGGSLTMNTEAFF
TRBD1 TRBJ2-7 TRBV19 NA TGTGCCAGTAGTCCCGGGGACAGGTCCTACGAGCAGTACTTC CASSPGDRSYEQYF
TRBD1 TRBJ2-7 TRBV19 NA TGTGCCAGTAGTACGTCCCCTAGACAGGGGTACGAGCAGTACTTC CASSTSPRQGYEQYF
NA TRBJ1-4 TRBV6-1 NA TGTGCCAGCAGTGACATGGGAGGTGAAAAACTGTTTTTT CASSDMGGEKLFF
NA TRBJ2-3 TRBV30 NA TGTGCCTGGAGTAGAGGGCTGGCAGATACGCAGTATTTT CAWSRGLADTQYF
TRBD2 TRBJ2-3 TRBV6-5 NA TGTGCCTCCCGGGGCGGGGGGGCTTCCACAGATACGCAGTATTTT CASRGGGASTDTQYF
TRBD1 TRBJ2-1 TRBV5-1 NA TGCGCCAGCAGCCGCCGGACAGGGAGTTCCAATGAGCAGTTCTTC CASSRRTGSSNEQFF
NA TRBJ1-5 TRBV7-2 NA TGTGCCAGCAGCTTAGCGCTAGATCAGCCCCAGCATTTT CASSLALDQPQHF
NA TRBJ2-2 TRBV3-1/TRBV3-2 few TGTGCCAGCAGCCGACACACTCCCGCGAACACCGGGGAGCTGTTTTTT CASSRHTPANTGELFF
TRBD2 TRBJ2-3 TRBV19 once TGTGCCAGTAGTGTTGAGACGGGAGGTAGCACAGATACGCAGTATTTT CASSVETGGSTDTQYF
NA TRBJ1-5 TRBV4-2 once TGTGCCAGCAGCCAGGACTCAAACCTTCCCCAGCATTTT CASSQDSNLPQHF
TRBD1 TRBJ1-1 TRBV27 NA TGTGCCATCTCGCCCACAGGGGCGGGTGCGGGAGGCACTGAAGCTTTCTTT CAISPTGAGAGGTEAFF
NA TRBJ1-2 TRBV5-4 NA TGTGCCAGCCTCCCCGGTGGCGGAGCTAACTATGGCTACACCTTC CASLPGGGANYGYTF
NA TRBJ1-5 TRBV3-1/TRBV3-2 NA TGTGCCAGCAGCCTTAATAGCAATCAGCCCCAGCATTTT CASSLNSNQPQHF
TRBD2 TRBJ2-7 TRBV2 NA TGTGCCAGCAGTCTCGGACTAGCGGGGGTCGAGCAGTACTTC CASSLGLAGVEQYF
TRBD2 TRBJ2-3 TRBV19 NA TGTGCCAGTAGTATTGGGACTAGCGAGAAGTATTTT CASSIGTSEKYF
NA TRBJ1-4 TRBV6-1 NA TGTGCCAGCAGTGAAATCTTTAATGAAAAACTGTTTTTT CASSEIFNEKLFF
NA TRBJ1-3 TRBV5-1 few TGCGCCAGCAGCTCGAATCCCGGGATATCTGGAAACACCATATATTTT CASSSNPGISGNTIYF
TRBD1 TRBJ1-5 TRBV28 NA TGTGCCAGCAGTTTTCTGCGACAGGGGGCGATTCAGCCCCAGCATTTT CASSFLRQGAIQPQHF
TRBD2 TRBJ2-5 TRBV5-5 NA TGTGCCAGCAGCTCCCGGACTAGCGAGATAGAGACCCAGTACTTC CASSSRTSEIETQYF
TRBD1 TRBJ1-4 TRBV15 NA TGTGCCACCAGCAGAGGGGACAGTGGTGATGAAAAACTGTTTTTT CATSRGDSGDEKLFF
TRBD1 TRBJ2-2 TRBV7-9 NA TGTGCCAGCAGCTTAGGGGACAGGGTCCACACCGGGGAGCTGTTTTTT CASSLGDRVHTGELFF